These T cell receptor beta chains were read from a single sample in a study of shared clonotypes between healthy human individuals. Measured with immunoSEQ multiplex PCR; TCRdb has only the in-frame clones, and not every one. Of 1,500,000 or so clones in the sample, roughly 96% were seen once. Sample: naive CD4+ T cells sorted from blood. These receptors originate from a man aged 25-45 years in good health. CDR3s include the opening cysteine and the closing phenylalanine or tryptophan. D genes are given only for firm matches. The size field is filled for only some rows; it gives once, few, many or a size class.

TRBJ2-2 | TRBV14 | NA | NA | CASSQPPGGRGTGELFF | TGTGCCAGCAGCCAACCTCCTGGCGGGCGAGGCACCGGGGAGCTGTTTTTT
TRBJ2-6 | TRBV5-4 | NA | NA | CASSSNSGANVLTF | TGTGCCAGCAGCAGTAATTCTGGGGCCAACGTCCTGACTTTC
TRBJ2-1 | TRBV27 | NA | NA | CASSDAPVSYNEQFF | TGTGCCAGCAGTGACGCTCCGGTCTCCTACAATGAGCAGTTCTTC
TRBJ1-3 | TRBV5-1 | NA | NA | CASSLERPDGASGNTIYF | TGCGCCAGCAGCTTGGAACGTCCCGATGGGGCCTCTGGAAACACCATATATTTT
TRBJ2-5 | TRBV28 | NA | NA | CASSRSAAGRETQYF | TGTGCCAGCAGTCGATCTGCGGCGGGACGAGAGACCCAGTACTTC
TRBJ1-4 | TRBV11-2 | NA | NA | CASSLRGEEKLFF | TGTGCCAGCAGCTTAAGGGGAGAAGAAAAACTGTTTTTT
TRBJ2-7 | TRBV11-3 | NA | NA | CASAPEGRPYEQYF | TGTGCCAGCGCCCCCGAGGGGCGCCCCTACGAGCAGTACTTC
TRBJ2-5 | TRBV18 | NA | NA | CASSPLSETQYF | TGTGCCAGCTCACCACTATCAGAGACCCAGTACTTC
TRBJ1-2 | TRBV5-4 | NA | NA | CASSSRDLILGYTF | TGTGCCAGCAGCTCCCGGGACCTCATATTAGGCTACACCTTC
TRBJ1-1 | TRBV4-3 | NA | NA | CASSLREDTEAFF | TGCGCCAGCAGCCTCAGGGAGGACACTGAAGCTTTCTTT
TRBJ1-2 | TRBV5-6 | NA | few | CASSQDNYGYTF | TGTGCCAGCAGCCAGGACAACTATGGCTACACCTTC
TRBJ2-1 | TRBV23-1 | NA | NA | CASSQFNRAHNEQFF | TGCGCCAGCAGTCAATTTAACAGGGCACACAATGAGCAGTTCTTC
TRBJ2-4 | TRBV15 | NA | NA | CATSSPGQPKNIQYF | TGTGCCACCAGCAGCCCGGGACAACCCAAAAACATTCAGTACTTC
TRBJ2-3 | TRBV18 | TRBD2 | once | CASSTLAGASTDTQYF | TGTGCCAGCTCAACCCTAGCGGGAGCTAGCACAGATACGCAGTATTTT
TRBJ1-5 | TRBV9 | TRBD1 | NA | CASSRQGDQPQHF | TGTGCCAGCAGCCGACAGGGAGATCAGCCCCAGCATTTT
TRBJ2-3 | TRBV19 | TRBD2 | NA | CASSITSGRGDTQYF | TGTGCCAGTAGTATTACTAGCGGCCGGGGAGATACGCAGTATTTT
TRBJ1-2 | TRBV19 | NA | NA | CASSIGARPGYGYTF | TGTGCCAGTAGTATAGGCGCCAGGCCTGGCTATGGCTACACCTTC
TRBJ2-1 | TRBV25-1 | NA | NA | CASSEKGSYNEQFF | TGTGCCAGCAGTGAAAAGGGCTCCTACAATGAGCAGTTCTTC
TRBJ2-1 | TRBV5-1 | NA | NA | CASSLVVGAQSYNEQFF | TGCGCCAGCAGCTTGGTCGTGGGAGCCCAGTCCTACAATGAGCAGTTCTTC
TRBJ2-7 | TRBV29-1 | TRBD2 | once | CSILGTSGLYEQYF | TGCAGCATACTGGGGACTAGCGGCCTCTACGAGCAGTACTTC
TRBJ2-7 | TRBV29-1 | NA | NA | CSIWGAGREQYF | TGCAGTATCTGGGGGGCAGGGCGCGAGCAGTACTTC
TRBJ2-1 | TRBV27 | NA | NA | CASSFRASTEQFF | TGTGCCAGCAGTTTTCGGGCTTCCACTGAGCAGTTCTTC